The rows below give T cell receptor beta chains drawn from one sample of a study of cytomegalovirus exposure and HLA in healthy donors. Measured with immunoSEQ multiplex PCR; TCRdb has only the in-frame clones, and not every one. The sample has about 140,000 clones, 80% seen once. Sequenced input: PBMCs. The receptors stem from a man in his forties in good health and CMV-seropositive. Both conserved end residues are part of each CDR3. D genes are given only for firm matches. Clone size is shown for a subset of rows, as once, few, many or a class of expanded clone.

TRBJ2-7 | NA | TRBV15 | NA | TGTGCCACCAGCAGAGATCCGAGTTACGAGCAGTACTTC | CATSRDPSYEQYF
TRBJ1-2 | NA | TRBV29-1 | NA | TGCAGCGTTGGACTCCTAGCTAACTATGGCTACACCTTC | CSVGLLANYGYTF
TRBJ2-7 | NA | TRBV19 | TRBD1 | TGTGCCAGTAGGGGACAGGGGTCCCCCTACGAGCAGTACTTC | CASRGQGSPYEQYF
TRBJ2-3 | NA | TRBV7-2 | TRBD2 | TGTGCCAGCAGCCGTAATCTAGCGGTCTACACAGATACGCAGTATTTT | CASSRNLAVYTDTQYF
TRBJ1-1 | NA | TRBV19 | NA | TGTGCCAGTAGTAGAGGGGGTGAGACTGAAGCTTTCTTT | CASSRGGETEAFF
TRBJ2-2 | NA | TRBV7-8 | NA | TGTGCCAGCAGCTTCGGGACACCTAACACCGGGGAGCTGTTTTTT | CASSFGTPNTGELFF
TRBJ2-3 | NA | TRBV5-6 | TRBD1 | TGTGCCAGCAGCTGGACAGGGAGCACAGATACGCAGTATTTT | CASSWTGSTDTQYF
TRBJ1-1 | few | TRBV27 | TRBD1 | TGTGCCAGCAGTTTACACCCCCTTACAGGGGGGAACACTGAAGCTTTCTTT | CASSLHPLTGGNTEAFF
TRBJ2-7 | NA | TRBV10-3 | TRBD2 | TGTGCCATCAGTGAGTCCTTCGGGACTAGCGGGATCGAGCAGTACTTC | CAISESFGTSGIEQYF
TRBJ2-4 | NA | TRBV2 | NA | TGTGCCAGCAGACCAGGCCTAGCCAAAAACATTCAGTACTTC | CASRPGLAKNIQYF
TRBJ1-5 | NA | TRBV29-1 | TRBD1 | TGCAGCGTTGTAGTGGACAGGGAAGGTCAGCCCCAGCATTTT | CSVVVDREGQPQHF
TRBJ2-3 | NA | TRBV5-1 | TRBD2 | TGCGCCAGCAGCATATTAGCGGGAGGGGGCACAGATACGCAGTATTTT | CASSILAGGGTDTQYF
TRBJ2-3 | NA | TRBV19 | TRBD1 | TGTGCCAGTAGTATGGGACAGGGGGCCGGAGATACGCAGTATTTT | CASSMGQGAGDTQYF
TRBJ2-1 | NA | TRBV6-5 | TRBD2 | TGTGCCAGCAGTTCTAGCGGGGTTTACAATGAGCAGTTCTTC | CASSSSGVYNEQFF
TRBJ2-3 | few | TRBV27 | NA | TGTGCCAGCAGTTTACAGATTTTCACAGATACGCAGTATTTT | CASSLQIFTDTQYF
TRBJ2-3 | NA | TRBV7-2 | NA | TGTGCCAGCAGCTCCTCCGGGACAACTACACGAACAGATACGCAGTATTTT | CASSSSGTTTRTDTQYF
TRBJ2-7 | NA | TRBV5-4 | TRBD2 | TGTGCCAGCAGCTCCTCCTGGGCTAGCGGATCCCCCTACGAGCAGTACTTC | CASSSSWASGSPYEQYF
TRBJ2-7 | NA | TRBV27 | NA | TGTGCCAGCAGTTTTAGGTTGGACACATCCTTCTCCTACGAGCAGTACTTC | CASSFRLDTSFSYEQYF
TRBJ2-7 | NA | TRBV6-5 | NA | TGTGTCAGCAGTTACTCTACTGGGCACGAGCAGTACTTC | CVSSYSTGHEQYF
TRBJ1-2 | NA | TRBV27 | NA | TGTGCCAGCAGTTTACAGGGTTCTGGCTATGGCTACACCTTC | CASSLQGSGYGYTF
TRBJ1-5 | NA | TRBV6-6 | NA | TGTGCCAGCAGTTACGCCCCCGGGAATCAGCCCCAGCATTTT | CASSYAPGNQPQHF
TRBJ2-1 | NA | TRBV15 | TRBD1 | TGTGCCACCAGCCTCGACAGGGAACCCTACAATGAGCAGTTCTTC | CATSLDREPYNEQFF
TRBJ1-4 | NA | TRBV5-6 | NA | TGTGCCAGCAGCCGTGTGGGCACTGATAATGAAAAACTGTTTTTT | CASSRVGTDNEKLFF
TRBJ2-1 | once | TRBV30 | TRBD2 | TGTGCCTGGAGTGTACGGGCGGGAGGGCCCTATGAGCAGTTCTTC | CAWSVRAGGPYEQFF
TRBJ2-7 | NA | TRBV18 | NA | TGTGCCAGCTCACCATCGCCACAGACAGGCTACGAGCAGTACTTC | CASSPSPQTGYEQYF
TRBJ1-5 | NA | TRBV19 | NA | TGTGCCAGTAGTATAGGGCCCAATCAGCCCCAGCATTTT | CASSIGPNQPQHF
TRBJ2-3 | NA | TRBV7-2 | NA | TGTGCCAGCAGCCCACAGGGATTCGGCACAGATACGCAGTATTTT | CASSPQGFGTDTQYF
TRBJ2-3 | NA | TRBV29-1 | NA | TGCAGCGTAGCTGATTCAGATACGCAGTATTTT | CSVADSDTQYF